The 22 T cell receptor beta chains reported below all come from one sample, sequenced in a study of control samples from healthy donors and cancer patients (dated by TCRdb to about 2020). The receptor library was made with the immunoSEQ multiplex PCR assay. TCRdb re-hosts the immuneACCESS table, in-frame sequences only. Its copies lack some clones; in the studies checked, an unresolved V gene accounts for under half of them, and the cause for the rest is not known. Counted in this sample were under 95,000 clones; approximately 91% of them appeared once. The top ten hold around 0.9% of the sample. The sequenced material came from blood. The receptor set was obtained from a woman younger than 45 in good health.

The chain is built from TRBV10-3 and TRBJ1-1; 11 bases are shared with TRBD1. Germline lookup yields CDR1 ENHRY and CDR2 SYGVKD. This CDR3 is built from 13 residues. With V trimmed by 7 bases and J by 7 bases, 5 bases remained unmatched. The CDR3 nucleotides are TGTGCCATCAATGGGGGACAGGGGGGTGAAGCTTTCTTT. This sequence encodes CAINGGQGGEAFF.

The chain has TRBV30 and TRBJ1-1; D possibly corresponds to TRBD1 (6 bases). Germline V gene lookup returns CDR1 GTSNPN and CDR2 SVGIG (reference sequence). With 3 bases removed from V and 11 bases from J, the gap between germline ends came to 16 bases. The CDR3 has 12 amino acids. The CDR3 DNA reads TGTGCCTGGAGCAGGGGCCTGGGCGAGGCTTTCTTT. Protein: CAWSRGLGEAFF.

The chain joins TRBV11-3 to TRBJ2-1; D may match TRBD1 or TRBD2 (5 bases each). Germline V gene data show CDR1 as SGHNT and CDR2 as YENEEA. This CDR3 region has 17 residues. The V and J ends lost 4 bases and 0 bases respectively, with 16 bases between them. The CDR3 sequence is CASSSSGGQSSYNEQFF. CDR3 sequence (DNA): TGTGCCAGCAGCTCCAGCGGTGGACAAAGCTCCTACAATGAGCAGTTCTTC.

This clone came up a few times. The V call is TRBV28, the J call TRBJ1-2, with D perhaps matching TRBD1 (5 bases). Trimming pared 6 bases from V and 2 bases from J, leaving 13 bases between. Germline V gives CDR1 MDHEN, CDR2 SYDVKM. This CDR3 spans 14 amino acids. CDR3 residues: CASSVGGVNYGYTF. As DNA, the CDR3 is TGTGCCAGCAGCGTGGGAGGGGTGAACTATGGCTACACCTTC.

This clone is termed medium-sized. This CDR3 fails to terminate in the conserved phenylalanine or tryptophan, so it likely reflects a read error. The limits of the CDR3 on the DNA are not certain, so only TCRdb's listed CDR3 is given. The CDR3 protein is CASSPRPD. The chain couples TRBV7-9 to TRBJ1-6. Termini included, the CDR3 measures 8 amino acids. CDR1 and CDR2 from the germline V gene are SEHNR and FQNEAQ (reference sequence).

CDR3 in amino acids: CASSLSAGVNTEAFF. DNA of the CDR3: TGTGCCAGCAGTTTATCCGCAGGGGTGAACACTGAAGCTTTCTTT. V usage is TRBV27 and J usage is TRBJ1-1; D is perhaps TRBD1 (6 bases). The V gene's germline CDR1 is MNHEY and CDR2 SMNVEV (reference sequence). The length of the CDR3 is 15 residues. Trimming cost V 0 bases and J 0 bases, with 8 bases left between them.

The CDR3 nucleotides are TGTGCCAGCAGCTTAGGTGTAGGGGATACGCAGTATTTT. Protein sequence: CASSLGVGDTQYF. The J gene is TRBJ2-3, the V gene TRBV5-6; no clear D. The CDR3 totals 13 residues. Germline V gene sequence: CDR1 SGHDT, CDR2 YYEEEE. V gave up 2 bases and J gave up 6 bases, with 10 bases separating them.

The chain couples TRBV28 to TRBJ2-1; 11 nucleotides agree with TRBD2. There are 18 residues in the CDR3. Per germline, CDR1 MDHEN and CDR2 SYDVKM. V lost 2 bases, J lost 9 bases, and 15 bases stayed unmatched. The CDR3 spells CASSLPRLAGYRHGEQFF. The DNA for the CDR3 is TGTGCCAGCAGTTTACCGAGACTAGCGGGGTACCGTCACGGTGAGCAGTTCTTC.

V and J are TRBV18 and TRBJ1-5, with D possibly matching TRBD1 (5 bases). The CDR3 spans 14 residues. CDR1 is KGHSH and CDR2 is LQKENI in the germline V gene. V lost 5 bases to trimming and J lost 2 bases, with 10 bases between them. This chain's CDR3 is CASSSTQGNQPQHF. For the CDR3, the DNA is TGTGCCAGCTCATCGACACAGGGCAATCAGCCCCAGCATTTT.

The count of this clone is one. V is TRBV6-5 and J is TRBJ2-1; D is perhaps TRBD2 (6 bases). This CDR3 is 15 amino acids long. Deletions cut 6 bases from V and 2 bases from J, with 14 bases between. Germline V gene data show CDR1 as MNHEY and CDR2 as SVGAGI. CDR3 protein: CASSPGLETYNEQFF. DNA for the CDR3: TGTGCCAGCAGCCCGGGACTGGAGACCTACAATGAGCAGTTCTTC.

The V gene is TRBV30, the J gene TRBJ1-2; D gene ambiguous. Looked up from germline, CDR1 is GTSNPN and CDR2 is SVGIG (reference sequence). Trimming removed 2 bases from V and 1 base from J, with 8 bases in between. This CDR3 is built from 13 residues. DNA of the CDR3: TGTGCCTGGAGTCTATCCATTAACTATGGCTACACCTTC. Translation gives CAWSLSINYGYTF. The full variable domain, in which reference TRBV30 and TRBJ1-2 provide the parts outside the CDR3, is SQTIHQWPATLVQPVGSPLSLECTVEGTSNPNLYWYRQAAGRGLQLLFYSVGIGQISSEVPQNLSASRPQDRQFILSSKKLLLSDSGFYLCAWSLSINYGYTFGSGTRLTVV.

V is TRBV10-3 and J is TRBJ1-1; D possibly corresponds to TRBD1 (5 bases). Germline V gene sequence: CDR1 ENHRY, CDR2 SYGVKD. CDR3 length equals 14 residues. Trimming took 0 bases from V and 4 from J, leaving 9 bases between them. CDR3 loop: CAISESARVTEAFF. DNA of the CDR3: TGTGCCATCAGTGAGTCCGCCAGGGTCACTGAAGCTTTCTTT.

This chain connects TRBV19 to TRBJ1-4, with 7 nucleotides matching TRBD1. Germline values: CDR1 LNHDA, CDR2 SQIVND (reference sequence). V lost 5 bases, J lost 10 bases, and 16 bases stayed unmatched. This CDR3 is 16 amino acids long. The CDR3 is CASSPATRGYFGKLFF. The CDR3 region has the DNA TGTGCCAGTAGTCCCGCCACCAGGGGGTATTTCGGAAAACTGTTTTTT.

The chain is built from TRBV29-1 and TRBJ1-5; D unclear. The V end lost 5 bases, the J end lost 3 bases, and 8 bases lay between the germline ends. CDR1 is SQVTM, CDR2 ANQGSEA, per germline. This CDR3 spans 12 amino acids. As DNA, the CDR3 is TGCAGCGTTTCAGGTACCAATCAGCCCCAGCATTTT. The encoded protein is CSVSGTNQPQHF.

This clone was seen more than once but under ten times. The chain joins TRBV28 to TRBJ1-4; 7 bases fit TRBD1. The trim removed 5 bases at V and 4 bases at J, leaving 10 bases unmatched. Per germline, CDR1 MDHEN and CDR2 SYDVKM. CDR3 length: 16 amino acids. The CDR3 loop reads CASSDPGGQFNEKLFF. As DNA, the CDR3 is TGTGCCAGCAGTGACCCCGGGGGACAGTTTAATGAAAAACTGTTTTTT.

The V gene is TRBV7-9, the J gene TRBJ1-2; 7 nucleotides line up with TRBD1. The V gene's germline CDR1 is SEHNR and CDR2 FQNEAQ (reference sequence). The CDR3 extends over 13 amino acids. Trimming removed 5 bases from V and 7 bases from J; junction bases left unmatched: 7. This chain's CDR3 is CASSLQGEGGYTF. CDR3 bases: TGTGCCAGCAGCCTCCAGGGGGAGGGTGGCTACACCTTC.

This clone has a handful of counts. V usage is TRBV5-4 and J usage is TRBJ2-5; D possibly corresponds to TRBD1 (6 bases). Germline assignment: CDR1 SGHNT and CDR2 YYREEE (reference sequence). This CDR3 is 14 amino acids long. V was cut by 4 bases and J by 4 bases, with 14 bases left in between. DNA of the CDR3: TGTGCCAGCAGCCCCCCAGGGGCCGGAGAGACCCAGTACTTC. Translated: CASSPPGAGETQYF.

The CDR3 DNA reads TGTGCCAGCAGTAACCGCATTTGGCAGGGGGTCGAGGAGCAGTACTTC. Encoded protein: CASSNRIWQGVEEQYF. This rearrangement joins TRBV27 to TRBJ2-7; 7 positions match TRBD1. Losses at the gene ends were 5 bases for V and 7 bases for J; bases not matched to a gene: 17. Germline V gene lookup returns CDR1 MNHEY and CDR2 SMNVEV (reference sequence). The CDR3 length is 16 residues.

The rearrangement links TRBV6-6 to TRBJ1-6; perhaps TRBD1 as D (6 bases). The CDR3 totals 11 residues. V was cut by 2 bases and J by 15 bases, with 8 bases left in between. Germline V lookup: CDR1 MNHNY, CDR2 SVGAGI (reference sequence). CDR3 loop: CASSYQGGLHF. The CDR3 bases are TGTGCCAGCAGTTACCAAGGGGGCCTCCACTTT.

The chain uses TRBV19 and TRBJ1-1; D is perhaps TRBD1 (5 bases). V lost 4 bases, J lost 1 base, and 19 bases lay in between. In germline, CDR1 is LNHDA, CDR2 SQIVND (reference sequence). CDR3 size: 17 residues. Written as DNA, the CDR3 is TGTGCCAGTAGTACGCGCTGGGGACGGGACCCGAACACTGAAGCTTTCTTT. Its protein is CASSTRWGRDPNTEAFF.

The rearrangement links TRBV11-3 to TRBJ2-3; 7 bases line up with TRBD1. Germline V gives CDR1 SGHNT, CDR2 YENEEA. The CDR3 loop spans 13 amino acids. J was trimmed by 7 bases and V by 4 bases; bases with no gene match: 5. The CDR3 DNA reads as TGTGCCAGCAGCTCGGACAGGCTAAATACGCAGTATTTT. It codes for CASSSDRLNTQYF.

The genes are TRBV30 and TRBJ1-3; a possible D gene is TRBD1 (5 bases). Germline CDR1 GTSNPN, CDR2 SVGIG (reference sequence). This CDR3 spans 15 amino acids. With 0 bases removed from V and 7 bases from J, the gap between germline ends came to 16 bases. The chain's CDR3 is CAWSVLPIGGNTIYF. CDR3 nucleotides: TGTGCCTGGAGTGTACTTCCGATTGGGGGGAACACCATATATTTT.